This passage covers 7 T cell receptor beta chains from one sample sequenced in a study of identical twins (dated by TCRdb to 2015 to 2016). Preparation of the library involved 5' RACE. The reads were generated on an Illumina HiSeq 2000. TCRdb passed the public sequencing reads through fastp at Q25 and MiXCR, retaining productive beta sequences. Rows are combined by CDR3 protein, so each entry shows the most common genes and DNA. For this sample the table gives hundreds of thousands of distinct CDR3 sequences, of which 15% to 20% were detected only once. The ten largest clonotypes hold approximately 14% of the sample. Another study also made use of these data, one on T cells expressing NK-cell markers.

Sequenced input: PBMCs. The receptors come from a woman younger than 30 in good health.

This clonotype was recorded a few times. The V gene is TRBV29-1, the J gene TRBJ1-1; D gene unclear. The V end lost 7 bases, the J end lost 4 bases, and 16 bases lay between the germline ends. Germline CDR1 is SQVTM and CDR2 is ANQGSEA. The CDR3 has 13 amino acids. CDR3 loop: CSATKTGFTEAFF. The DNA for the CDR3 is TGCAGCGCCACGAAAACTGGGTTCACTGAAGCTTTCTTT.

The chain employs TRBV24-1 and TRBJ2-3; TRBD1 is a possible D gene (6 bases). Germline loops: CDR1 KGHDR, CDR2 SFDVKD. Deletions cut 4 bases from V and 0 bases from J, with 10 bases between. The CDR3 has 15 residues. The CDR3, as DNA: TGTGCCACCAGTGACAGGGGACAAAGCACAGATACGCAGTATTTT. Translation: CATSDRGQSTDTQYF.

The count of this clonotype is one. The DNA of the CDR3 is TGTGCCACCAGCAGAGGACCGGAGACGCAGTATTTT. It encodes CATSRGPETQYF. The chain joins TRBV15 to TRBJ2-3; no firm D call. Looked up from germline, CDR1 is LNHNV and CDR2 is YYDKDF (reference sequence). The length of the CDR3 is 12 residues. V was clipped by 1 base and J by 9 bases, with 8 bases between them.

CDR3 coding DNA: TGTGCCAGCAGCCCCTTAGGACAGGGGAGGGCAGAGACCCAGTACTTC. It yields the protein CASSPLGQGRAETQYF. The V and J genes are TRBV5-4 and TRBJ2-5, with 9 nucleotides matching TRBD1. From germline, CDR1 is SGHNT and CDR2 YYREEE (reference sequence). Losses at the gene ends were 4 bases for V and 4 bases for J; bases not matched to a gene: 11. The CDR3 has 16 amino acids.

This clonotype was seen only a few times. The rearrangement joins TRBV29-1 to TRBJ1-1, with 7 bases matching TRBD1. J was trimmed by 10 bases and V by 6 bases; bases with no gene match: 11. Germline V lookup: CDR1 SQVTM, CDR2 ANQGSEA. The CDR3 totals 12 residues. DNA for the CDR3: TGCAGCGTGACAGGGATGGGTTTTTCAGCTTTCTTT. Protein: CSVTGMGFSAFF.

The rearrangement joins TRBV12-5 to TRBJ2-3, with a possible D match to TRBD2 (6 bases). Germline assignment: CDR1 LGHNT and CDR2 FRNRAP. Trimming removed 5 bases at V and 10 bases at J, with 16 bases between. CDR3 length: 13 residues. CDR3 residues: CASGVGRREAQYF. The DNA of the CDR3 is TGTGCTAGTGGTGTGGGGAGGAGGGAAGCGCAGTATTTT.

This chain uses TRBV9 with TRBJ1-3; D is ambiguous. Between the trimmed V and J ends, which lost 2 bases and 0 bases, there was a span of 15 bases. The CDR3 is 17 amino acids. Germline CDR1 is SGDLS and CDR2 is YYNGEE. CDR3 in DNA: TGTGCCAGCAGCGTTGATGGTGGTCCCTTCTCTGGAAACACCATATATTTT. Amino acids: CASSVDGGPFSGNTIYF.